These 22 T cell receptor beta chains were sequenced from one sample in a study of blood T cell repertoires in COVID-19. Data came from immunoSEQ multiplex PCR; TCRdb stores just in-frame clones and leaves some out. The sample has 200,000 or so clones, 80% to 85% seen once; the top ten hold about 6%. Sequencing used peripheral blood. The receptors here all came from a middle-aged woman with acute or convalescent COVID-19.

The chain joins TRBV5-5 to TRBJ2-2, with 9 bases identical to TRBD1. The CDR3 contains 18 residues. Germline-derived CDR1 and CDR2 are SGHKS and YYEKEE (reference sequence). Unmatched junction bases numbered 9, after V lost 3 bases and J lost 0 bases. CDR3 sequence reads: CASSYRGHYSANTGELFF. The CDR3 DNA reads TGTGCCAGCAGCTACAGGGGGCACTACTCGGCGAACACCGGGGAGCTGTTTTTT.

The CDR3 loop is CASSFRQGEQYF. CDR3 nucleotide sequence: TGTGCCAGCAGTTTTCGACAGGGCGAGCAGTACTTC. The chain recombines TRBV28 with TRBJ2-7; 7 bases agree with TRBD1. V was clipped by 3 bases and J by 6 bases; unmatched bases: 2. Germline-derived CDR1 and CDR2 are MDHEN and SYDVKM. The CDR3 sequence is 12 residues long.

This clone has a single count. This chain joins TRBV7-2 and TRBJ2-7, with 7 bases aligning to TRBD2. The V segment lost 0 bases and the J segment 3 bases; nucleotides outside the gene matches: 5. This CDR3 region has 15 residues. Germline V CDR1 and CDR2: SGHTA, FQGNSA. CDR3 DNA sequence: TGTGCCAGCAGCTTAGCGGGCGGGAGCGGCTACGAGCAGTACTTC. This codes for CASSLAGGSGYEQYF. The full variable domain, rest sourced from reference TRBV7-2 and TRBJ2-7, is GAGVSQSPSNKVTEKGKDVELRCDPISGHTALYWYRQSLGQGLEFLIYFQGNSAPDKSGLPSDRFSAERTGGSVSTLTIQRTQQEDSAVYLCASSLAGGSGYEQYFGPGTRLTVT.

The gene calls are TRBV28 and TRBJ1-6; D unresolved. Germline values: CDR1 MDHEN, CDR2 SYDVKM. The CDR3 length is 14 residues. Trimming took off 5 bases at V and 0 bases at J, with 5 bases between the two ends. CDR3 nucleotides: TGTGCCAGCAGTCGCAGCTCCTATAATTCACCCCTCCACTTT. Its protein product is CASSRSSYNSPLHF. Full variable domain (missing parts from reference TRBV28 and TRBJ1-6): DVKVTQSSRYLVKRTGEKVFLECVQDMDHENMFWYRQDPGLGLRLIYFSYDVKMKEKGDIPEGYSVSREKKERFSLILESASTNQTSMYLCASSRSSYNSPLHFGNGTRLTVT.

This chain uses TRBV5-6 with TRBJ1-2, with unresolved D. The germline V gene encodes CDR1 SGHDT and CDR2 YYEEEE. V dropped 1 base and J dropped 2 bases, with 21 bases sitting between them. This CDR3 contains 18 residues. The CDR3 reads CASSLWAFWPGKNYGYTF. The CDR3 DNA reads as TGTGCCAGCAGCTTGTGGGCATTCTGGCCAGGCAAAAACTATGGCTACACCTTC.

This clone has more than one count but fewer than ten. This chain joins TRBV30 and TRBJ1-4; 10 bases are shared with TRBD1. Germline lookup yields CDR1 GTSNPN and CDR2 SVGIG (reference sequence). Losses at the gene ends were 7 bases for V and 1 base for J; bases not matched to a gene: 12. The CDR3 contains 17 residues. The CDR3 region is CALSAGTGALTNEKLFF. The CDR3 DNA is TGTGCCTTGTCGGCCGGGACAGGGGCCCTAACTAATGAAAAACTGTTTTTT.

The chain is built from TRBV7-2 and TRBJ2-7; D might be TRBD2 (5 bases). The CDR3 is 17 amino acids. With 5 bases removed from V and 4 bases from J, the gap between germline ends came to 24 bases. Germline CDR1 reads SGHTA; CDR2 reads FQGNSA. This CDR3 is CASSPPRGLAPRYEQYF. The CDR3 nucleotides are TGTGCCAGCAGCCCCCCCAGAGGGTTGGCACCCCGGTACGAGCAGTACTTC.

This chain uses TRBV30 with TRBJ1-1, with 7 bases that match TRBD1. The junction had 8 bases not matched to a gene; V was cut back by 5 bases and J by 8 bases. The CDR3 consists of 12 residues. Germline loops: CDR1 GTSNPN, CDR2 SVGIG (reference sequence). Here the CDR3 reads CAWDPGTDEAFF. The DNA for the CDR3 is TGTGCCTGGGATCCCGGGACAGACGAAGCTTTCTTT.

The chain combines TRBV3-1 (or the pseudogene TRBV3-2) with TRBJ2-1; tentatively, D is TRBD2 (6 bases). V was pared by 7 bases and J by 6 bases, with 19 bases between. From germline, CDR1 is LGHDT and CDR2 YNNKEL (reference sequence). The CDR3 contains 15 residues. This chain's CDR3 is CASTPPGGVINEQFF. The CDR3 DNA follows: TGTGCCAGCACCCCGCCCGGCGGGGTCATCAATGAGCAGTTCTTC.

DNA of the CDR3: TGTGCCAGCAGCTTTGTCAACAGGGGGAGCACAGATACGCAGTATTTT. It is translated as CASSFVNRGSTDTQYF. V and J are TRBV7-8 and TRBJ2-3; 8 nucleotides agree with TRBD1. With 3 bases clipped from V and 0 bases from J, the junction kept 5 bases outside the gene matches. The CDR3 runs to 16 residues. Germline V gene sequence: CDR1 SGHVS, CDR2 FQNEAQ.

The chain employs TRBV28 and TRBJ1-5; 10 bases map to TRBD1. The CDR3 is 15 amino acids. Germline V CDR1 and CDR2: MDHEN, SYDVKM. With 4 bases clipped from V and 6 bases from J, the junction kept 6 bases outside the gene matches. CDR3 in amino acids: CASSSGTGVGQPQHF. Written as DNA, the CDR3 is TGTGCCAGCAGTTCTGGGACAGGGGTCGGTCAGCCCCAGCATTTT.

The genes are TRBV10-3 and TRBJ2-2, with 7 positions matching TRBD1. The CDR3 covers 14 residues. V trimming: 11 bases; J trimming: 4 bases; junction bases outside the gene matches: 10. Per the germline V gene, CDR1 is ENHRY and CDR2 is SYGVKD. The CDR3 DNA sequence: TGTGCCGCATCAGGGGGTTCGGGCACCGGGGAGCTGTTTTTT. Translated, it gives CAASGGSGTGELFF.

The rearrangement links TRBV27 to TRBJ1-1; D perhaps matches TRBD1 (5 bases). The CDR3 covers 14 residues. The germline V gene encodes CDR1 MNHEY and CDR2 SMNVEV (reference sequence). Trimming removed 3 bases from V and 1 base from J, with 9 bases in between. DNA of the CDR3: TGTGCCAGCAGTTTCGGGGGGGGGAACACTGAAGCTTTCTTT. It is translated as CASSFGGGNTEAFF.

V usage is TRBV2 and J usage is TRBJ1-5, with TRBD1 as a possible D gene (6 bases). Trimming removed 5 bases at V and 0 bases at J, with 11 bases between. The CDR3 covers 15 residues. Germline V gives CDR1 SNHLY, CDR2 FYNNEI. For the CDR3, the DNA is TGTGCCAGCAGTCTGGACAGAAATAGCAATCAGCCCCAGCATTTT. Its translation is CASSLDRNSNQPQHF. Together with reference TRBV2 and TRBJ1-5, the CDR3 gives the full variable domain: EPEVTQTPSHQVTQMGQEVILRCVPISNHLYFYWYRQILGQKVEFLVSFYNNEISEKSEIFDDQFSVERPDGSNFTLKIRSTKLEDSAMYFCASSLDRNSNQPQHFGDGTRLSIL.

This clone was recorded a few times. The CDR3 reads CASSYNRGPGNTIYF. The CDR3 DNA sequence: TGTGCCAGCAGCTATAATAGGGGCCCTGGAAACACCATATATTTT. The chain has TRBV13 and TRBJ1-3; maybe TRBD1 (5 bases). Germline CDR1 and CDR2: PRHDT and FYEKMQ (reference sequence). CDR3 size: 15 residues. The V and J ends lost 4 bases and 2 bases respectively, with 12 bases between them.

The chain uses TRBV7-9 and TRBJ1-2; TRBD1 matches at 10 bases. Germline loops: CDR1 SEHNR, CDR2 FQNEAQ (reference sequence). This CDR3 comprises 15 residues. The V gene end was trimmed by 4 bases and the J gene end by 3 bases; junction bases not matched to a gene: 5. Here the CDR3 reads CASSSGTGADYGYTF. CDR3 DNA: TGTGCCAGCAGCTCCGGGACAGGGGCCGACTATGGCTACACCTTC.

This clone was counted a few times. The V and J genes are TRBV15 and TRBJ2-3; 14 positions match TRBD2. Germline loops: CDR1 LNHNV, CDR2 YYDKDF (reference sequence). Unmatched junction bases numbered 9, after V lost 5 bases and J lost 5 bases. The CDR3 extends over 17 amino acids. The CDR3 loop reads CATSVTTSGRAQDTQYF. The DNA for the CDR3 is TGTGCCACCAGCGTCACGACTAGCGGGAGGGCCCAAGATACGCAGTATTTT. Variable domain in full (rest from reference TRBV15 and TRBJ2-3): DAMVIQNPRYQVTQFGKPVTLSCSQTLNHNVMYWYQQKSSQAPKLLFHYYDKDFNNEADTPDNFQSRRPNTSFCFLDIRSPGLGDTAMYLCATSVTTSGRAQDTQYFGPGTRLTVL.

This sequence joins TRBV24-1 and TRBJ2-3; tentatively, D is TRBD1 (6 bases). This CDR3 has 18 amino acids. Germline values: CDR1 KGHDR, CDR2 SFDVKD. V lost 1 base and J 2 bases, leaving 18 bases between the germline ends. The CDR3 coding sequence is TGTGCCACCAGTGATTTCAAGGCCTCAGGGGTGTACACAGATACGCAGTATTTT. Its protein product is CATSDFKASGVYTDTQYF.

This sequence joins TRBV2 and TRBJ2-1; possibly TRBD2 for D (6 bases). Germline CDR1 reads SNHLY; CDR2 reads FYNNEI. V lost 9 bases, J lost 9 bases, and 15 bases lay in between. This CDR3 is built from 12 residues. The CDR3 bases are TGTGCCAGGACAGCTAGCGATCGTGAGCAGTTCTTC. Encoded protein: CARTASDREQFF.

This clone occurred once. The genes are TRBV28 and TRBJ1-1, with 8 nucleotides matching TRBD1. V shed 6 bases and J 5 bases; nucleotides not matched to a gene: 5. There are 13 residues in the CDR3. Germline loops: CDR1 MDHEN, CDR2 SYDVKM. CDR3 nucleotides: TGTGCCAGCAGCCAAACAGGGGGGACTGAAGCTTTCTTT. It translates to CASSQTGGTEAFF.

The chain couples TRBV28 to TRBJ2-7; 7 bases match TRBD2. Germline-derived CDR1 and CDR2 are MDHEN and SYDVKM. Trimming removed 2 bases from V and 0 bases from J; junction bases left unmatched: 4. The CDR3 spans 15 residues. The CDR3 coding sequence is TGTGCCAGCAGTTTAGGGACTACAATCTCCTACGAGCAGTACTTC. It translates to CASSLGTTISYEQYF. The full variable domain, in which reference TRBV28 and TRBJ2-7 provide the parts outside the CDR3, is DVKVTQSSRYLVKRTGEKVFLECVQDMDHENMFWYRQDPGLGLRLIYFSYDVKMKEKGDIPEGYSVSREKKERFSLILESASTNQTSMYLCASSLGTTISYEQYFGPGTRLTVT.

This chain uses TRBV6-5 with TRBJ1-6; no clear D gene. The CDR3 consists of 13 residues. The V gene lost 2 bases and the J gene lost 10 bases, with 9 bases spanning the gap. CDR1 and CDR2 from the germline V gene are MNHEY and SVGAGI. For the CDR3, the DNA is TGTGCCAGCAGTTACCTCGGGAACTCACCCCTCCACTTT. Translating gives CASSYLGNSPLHF.